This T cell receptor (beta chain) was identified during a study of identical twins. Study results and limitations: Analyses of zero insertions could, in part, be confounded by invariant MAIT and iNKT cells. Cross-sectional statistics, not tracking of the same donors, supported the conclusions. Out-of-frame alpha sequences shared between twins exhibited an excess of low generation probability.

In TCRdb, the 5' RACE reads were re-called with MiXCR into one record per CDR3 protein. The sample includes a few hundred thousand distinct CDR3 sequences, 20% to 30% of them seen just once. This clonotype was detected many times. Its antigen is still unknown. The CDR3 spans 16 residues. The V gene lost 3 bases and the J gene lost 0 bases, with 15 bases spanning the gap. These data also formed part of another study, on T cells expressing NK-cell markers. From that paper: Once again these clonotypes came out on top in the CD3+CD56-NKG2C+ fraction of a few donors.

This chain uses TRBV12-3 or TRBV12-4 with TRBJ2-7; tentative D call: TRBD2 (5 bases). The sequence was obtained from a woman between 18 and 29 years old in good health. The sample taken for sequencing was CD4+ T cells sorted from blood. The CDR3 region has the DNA TGTGCCAGCAGTTTCGGGGTGGGGAAGAGCTCCTACGAGCAGTACTTC. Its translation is CASSFGVGKSSYEQYF.